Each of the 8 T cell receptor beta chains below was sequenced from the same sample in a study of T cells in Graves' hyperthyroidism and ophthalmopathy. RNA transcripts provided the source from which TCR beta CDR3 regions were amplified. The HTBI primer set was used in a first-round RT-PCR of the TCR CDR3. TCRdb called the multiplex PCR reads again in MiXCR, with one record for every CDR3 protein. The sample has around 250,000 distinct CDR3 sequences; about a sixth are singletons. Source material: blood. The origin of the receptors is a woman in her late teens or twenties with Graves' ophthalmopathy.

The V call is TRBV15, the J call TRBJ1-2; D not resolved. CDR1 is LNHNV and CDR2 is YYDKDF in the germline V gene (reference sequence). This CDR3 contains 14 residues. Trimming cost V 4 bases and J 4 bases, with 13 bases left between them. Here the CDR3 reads CATSIFGVSYGYTF. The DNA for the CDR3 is TGTGCCACCAGCATATTCGGGGTTAGCTATGGCTACACCTTC.

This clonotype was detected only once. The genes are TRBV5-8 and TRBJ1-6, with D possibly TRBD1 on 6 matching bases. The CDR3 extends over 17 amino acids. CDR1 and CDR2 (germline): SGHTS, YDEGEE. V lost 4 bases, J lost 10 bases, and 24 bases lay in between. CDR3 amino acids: CASSPTGGGRRLSPLHF. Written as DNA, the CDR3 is TGTGCCAGCAGCCCAACCGGGGGCGGGAGGAGACTATCACCCCTCCACTTT. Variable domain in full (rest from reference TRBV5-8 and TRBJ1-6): EAGVTQSPTHLIKTRGQQATLRCSPISGHTSVYWYQQALGLGLQFLLWYDEGEERNRGNFPPRFSGRQFPNYSSELNVNALELEDSALYLCASSPTGGGRRLSPLHFGNGTRLTVT.

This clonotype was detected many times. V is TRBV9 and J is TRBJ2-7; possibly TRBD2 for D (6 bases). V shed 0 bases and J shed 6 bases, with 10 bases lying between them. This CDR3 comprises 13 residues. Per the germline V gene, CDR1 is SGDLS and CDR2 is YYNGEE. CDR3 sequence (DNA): TGTGCCAGCAGCGTAGAGGGAGCGGGCGAGCAGTACTTC. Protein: CASSVEGAGEQYF. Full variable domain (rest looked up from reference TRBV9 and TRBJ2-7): DSGVTQTPKHLITATGQRVTLRCSPRSGDLSVYWYQQSLDQGLQFLIQYYNGEERAKGNILERFSAQQFPDLHSELNLSSLELGDSALYFCASSVEGAGEQYFGPGTRLTVT.

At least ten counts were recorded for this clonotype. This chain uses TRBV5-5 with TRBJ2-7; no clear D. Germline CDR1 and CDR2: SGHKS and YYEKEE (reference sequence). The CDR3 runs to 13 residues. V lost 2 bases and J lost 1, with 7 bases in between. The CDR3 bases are TGTGCCAGCAGCTTCGGCGGATCCTACGAGCAGTACTTC. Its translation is CASSFGGSYEQYF.

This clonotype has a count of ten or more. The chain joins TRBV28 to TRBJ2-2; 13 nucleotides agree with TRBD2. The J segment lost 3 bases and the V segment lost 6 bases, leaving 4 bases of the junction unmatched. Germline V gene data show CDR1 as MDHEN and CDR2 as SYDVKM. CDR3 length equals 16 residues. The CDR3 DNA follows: TGTGCCAGCAGCCGGACTAGCGGGAGAGACACCGGGGAGCTGTTTTTT. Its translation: CASSRTSGRDTGELFF.

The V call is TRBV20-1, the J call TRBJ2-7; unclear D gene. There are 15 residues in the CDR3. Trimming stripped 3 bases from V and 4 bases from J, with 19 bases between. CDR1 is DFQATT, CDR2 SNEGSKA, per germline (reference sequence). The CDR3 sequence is CSASPTGNSRYEQYF. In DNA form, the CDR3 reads TGCAGTGCTAGCCCCACTGGTAACTCTAGGTACGAGCAGTACTTC.

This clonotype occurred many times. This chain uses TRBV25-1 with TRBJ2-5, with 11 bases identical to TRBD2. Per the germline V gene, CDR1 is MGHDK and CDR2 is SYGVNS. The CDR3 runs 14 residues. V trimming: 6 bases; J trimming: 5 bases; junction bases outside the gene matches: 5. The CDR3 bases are TGTGCCAGCAGACTAGCGGGGGCCGGGGAGACCCAGTACTTC. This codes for CASRLAGAGETQYF.

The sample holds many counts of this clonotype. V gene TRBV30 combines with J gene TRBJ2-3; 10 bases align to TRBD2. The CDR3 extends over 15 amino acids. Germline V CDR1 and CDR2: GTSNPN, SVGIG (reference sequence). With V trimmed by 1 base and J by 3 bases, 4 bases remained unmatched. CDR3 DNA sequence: TGTGCCTGGAGTGGAGGTAGCGGGAGGACAGATACGCAGTATTTT. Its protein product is CAWSGGSGRTDTQYF.